Reported below is one T cell receptor beta chain. The data derive from a study of blood T cell repertoires in COVID-19. Study-level information: The United States, Italy and Spain supplied acute and convalescent COVID-19 samples. PBMCs, B-cell-depleted T cells, or T cells provided the cDNA or gDNA that made up the material.

Germline values: CDR1 MNHNS, CDR2 SASEGT. This CDR3 is built from 16 residues. With 2 bases removed from V and 7 bases from J, the gap between germline ends came to 18 bases. Per the original methods: The authors estimated nucleated cell counts from reference gene primer amplification. Repertoires were generated with immunoSEQ multiplex PCR, while TCRdb's copy carries only in-frame clones and drops some. V and J calls and clone size come straight from that table; D and trimming were deduced from the DNA. The table lists 100,000 or so clones, roughly 90% of them singletons. The chain is built from TRBV6-1 and TRBJ2-1; TRBD1 is a possible D gene (5 bases). The TCR sequence derives from a man in his sixties with acute or convalescent COVID-19. The sample taken for sequencing was peripheral blood. CDR3 nucleotides: TGTGCCAGCAGTGAAAATGCAGGGAATAGGATGAATGAGCAGTTCTTC. Its protein is CASSENAGNRMNEQFF.